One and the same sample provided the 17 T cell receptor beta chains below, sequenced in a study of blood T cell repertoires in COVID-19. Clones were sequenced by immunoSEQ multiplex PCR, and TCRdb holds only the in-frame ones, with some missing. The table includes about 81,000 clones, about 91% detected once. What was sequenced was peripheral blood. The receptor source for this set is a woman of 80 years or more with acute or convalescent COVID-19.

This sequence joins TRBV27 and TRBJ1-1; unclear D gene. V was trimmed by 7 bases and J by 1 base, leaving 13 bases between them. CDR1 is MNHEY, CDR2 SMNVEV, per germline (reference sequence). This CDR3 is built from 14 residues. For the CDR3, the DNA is TGTGCCAGCACCTGGCGTACGGGGAACACTGAAGCTTTCTTT. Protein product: CASTWRTGNTEAFF.

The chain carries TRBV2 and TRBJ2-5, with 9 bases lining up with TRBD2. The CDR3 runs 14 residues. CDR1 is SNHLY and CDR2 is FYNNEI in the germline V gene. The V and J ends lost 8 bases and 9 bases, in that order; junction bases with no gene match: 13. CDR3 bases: TGTGCCAGCCTGCGGGAGGGCCGGGGAAAGGCCCAGTACTTC. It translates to CASLREGRGKAQYF.

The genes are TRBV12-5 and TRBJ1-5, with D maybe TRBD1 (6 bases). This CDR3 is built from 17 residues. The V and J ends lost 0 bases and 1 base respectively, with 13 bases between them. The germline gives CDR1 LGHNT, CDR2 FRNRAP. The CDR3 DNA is TGTGCTAGTGGTTTGGTATGGGCAGGGGAAAGCAATCAGCCCCAGCATTTT. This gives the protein CASGLVWAGESNQPQHF. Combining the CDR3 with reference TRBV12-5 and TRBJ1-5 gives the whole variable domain DARVTQTPRHKVTEMGQEVTMRCQPILGHNTVFWYRQTMMQGLELLAYFRNRAPLDDSGMPKDRFSAEMPDATLATLKIQPSEPRDSAVYFCASGLVWAGESNQPQHFGDGTRLSIL.

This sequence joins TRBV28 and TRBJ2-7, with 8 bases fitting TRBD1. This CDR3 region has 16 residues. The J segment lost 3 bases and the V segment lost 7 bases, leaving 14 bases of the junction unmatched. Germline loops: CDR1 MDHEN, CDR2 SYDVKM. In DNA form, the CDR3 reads TGTGCCAGCACCCCTCACGGACAGGGTACACTCTACGAGCAGTACTTC. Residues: CASTPHGQGTLYEQYF.

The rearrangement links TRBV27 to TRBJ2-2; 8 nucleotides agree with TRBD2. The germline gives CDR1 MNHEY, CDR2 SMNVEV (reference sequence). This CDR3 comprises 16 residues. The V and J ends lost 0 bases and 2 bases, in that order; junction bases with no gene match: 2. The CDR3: CASSLSGGGNTGELFF. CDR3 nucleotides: TGTGCCAGCAGTTTATCCGGGGGGGGAAACACCGGGGAGCTGTTTTTT.

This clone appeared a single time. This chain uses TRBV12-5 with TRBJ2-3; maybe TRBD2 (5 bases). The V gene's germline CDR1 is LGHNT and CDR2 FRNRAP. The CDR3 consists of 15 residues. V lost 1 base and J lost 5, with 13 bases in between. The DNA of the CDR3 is TGTGCTAGTGGTTTGGGGGGTCCCCGGGAAGATACGCAGTATTTT. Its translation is CASGLGGPREDTQYF.

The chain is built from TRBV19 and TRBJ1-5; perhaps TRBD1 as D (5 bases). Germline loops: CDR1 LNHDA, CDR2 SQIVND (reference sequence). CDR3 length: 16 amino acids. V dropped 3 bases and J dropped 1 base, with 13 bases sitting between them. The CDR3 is CASSMISQGSNQPQHF. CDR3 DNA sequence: TGTGCCAGTAGTATGATCTCGCAGGGAAGCAATCAGCCCCAGCATTTT.

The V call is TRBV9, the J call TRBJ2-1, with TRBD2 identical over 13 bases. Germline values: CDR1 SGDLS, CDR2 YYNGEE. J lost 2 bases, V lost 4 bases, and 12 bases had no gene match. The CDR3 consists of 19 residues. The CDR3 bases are TGTGCCAGCAGCCCTAGACTAGCGGGGGGCCGCACCCCCTACAATGAGCAGTTCTTC. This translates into CASSPRLAGGRTPYNEQFF.

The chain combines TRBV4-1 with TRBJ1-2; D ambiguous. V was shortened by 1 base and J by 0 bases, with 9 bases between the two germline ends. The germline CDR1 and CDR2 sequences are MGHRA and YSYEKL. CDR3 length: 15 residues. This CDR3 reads CASSQVLGANYGYTF. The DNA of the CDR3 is TGCGCCAGCAGCCAAGTCCTTGGAGCTAACTATGGCTACACCTTC.

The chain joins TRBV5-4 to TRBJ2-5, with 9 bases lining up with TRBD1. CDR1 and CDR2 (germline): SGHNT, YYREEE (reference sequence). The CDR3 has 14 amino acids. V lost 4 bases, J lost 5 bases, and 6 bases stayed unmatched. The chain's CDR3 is CASSRTGDGETQYF. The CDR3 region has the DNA TGTGCCAGCAGCCGGACAGGGGATGGGGAGACCCAGTACTTC.

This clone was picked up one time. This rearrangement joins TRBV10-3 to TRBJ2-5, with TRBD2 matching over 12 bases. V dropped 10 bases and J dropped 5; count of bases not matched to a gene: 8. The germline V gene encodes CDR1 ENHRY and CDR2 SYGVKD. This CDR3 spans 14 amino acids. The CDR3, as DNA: TGTGCCACTACTAGCGGGGGGCCGGGTGAGACCCAGTACTTC. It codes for CATTSGGPGETQYF.

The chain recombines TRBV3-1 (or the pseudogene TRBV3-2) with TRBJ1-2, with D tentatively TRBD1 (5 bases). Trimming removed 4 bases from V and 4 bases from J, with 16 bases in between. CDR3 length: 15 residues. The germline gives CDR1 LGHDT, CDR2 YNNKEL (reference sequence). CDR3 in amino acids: CASSPGGQPSYGYTF. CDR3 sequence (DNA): TGTGCCAGCAGCCCGGGGGGTCAACCTAGCTATGGCTACACCTTC.

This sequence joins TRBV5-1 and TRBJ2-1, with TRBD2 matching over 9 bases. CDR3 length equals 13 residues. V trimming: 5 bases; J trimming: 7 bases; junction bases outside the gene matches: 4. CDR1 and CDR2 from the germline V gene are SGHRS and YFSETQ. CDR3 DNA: TGCGCCAGCAGTCCGCGGGGGGGAAATGAGCAGTTCTTC. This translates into CASSPRGGNEQFF.

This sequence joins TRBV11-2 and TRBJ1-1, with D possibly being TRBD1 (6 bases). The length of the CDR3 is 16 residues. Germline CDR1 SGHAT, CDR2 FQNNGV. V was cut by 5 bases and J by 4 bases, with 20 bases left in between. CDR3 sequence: CASSREGGGAGTEAFF. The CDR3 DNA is TGTGCCAGCAGCCGTGAAGGTGGGGGGGCGGGCACTGAAGCTTTCTTT.

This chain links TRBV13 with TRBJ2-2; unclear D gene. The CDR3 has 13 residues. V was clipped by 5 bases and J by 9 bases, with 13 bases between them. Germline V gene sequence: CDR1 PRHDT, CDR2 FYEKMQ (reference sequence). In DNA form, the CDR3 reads TGTGCCAGCAGCACCTACCCGTCCCGGGAGCTGTTTTTT. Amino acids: CASSTYPSRELFF.

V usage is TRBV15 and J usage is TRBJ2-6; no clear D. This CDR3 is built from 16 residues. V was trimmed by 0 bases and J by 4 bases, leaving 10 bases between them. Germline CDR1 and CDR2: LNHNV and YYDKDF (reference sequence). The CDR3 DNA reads TGTGCCACCAGCAGAGAACCCCTCGGGGGGGCCAACGTCCTGACTTTC. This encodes CATSREPLGGANVLTF.

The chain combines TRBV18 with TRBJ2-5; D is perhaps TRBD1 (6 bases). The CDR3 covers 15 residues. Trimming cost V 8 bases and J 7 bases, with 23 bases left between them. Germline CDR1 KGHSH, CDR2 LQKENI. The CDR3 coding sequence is TGTGCCAGCGGTCCAGGGCCCACAGGGCAGGGGACCCAGTACTTC. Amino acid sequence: CASGPGPTGQGTQYF.